These 31 T cell receptor beta chains were sequenced from one sample in a study of blood T cell repertoires in COVID-19. Clones were read by immunoSEQ multiplex PCR, and TCRdb kept only the in-frame ones, dropping some. The repertoire holds tens of thousands of clones, with around 67% as singletons. What was sequenced was peripheral blood. The source of these receptors is a man aged 60 to 75 with acute or convalescent COVID-19.

V and J are TRBV2 and TRBJ1-6, with D unclear. The CDR3 length is 13 residues. Looked up from germline, CDR1 is SNHLY and CDR2 is FYNNEI. Trimming shortened V by 6 bases and J by 0 bases, and 3 bases separated the two germline ends. CDR3 nucleotides: TGTGCCAGCAGGAGCTCCTATAATTCACCCCTCCACTTT. It translates to CASRSSYNSPLHF.

The chain recombines TRBV15 with TRBJ2-7, with 10 bases aligning to TRBD2. CDR1 LNHNV and CDR2 YYDKDF come from the germline V gene (reference sequence). The CDR3 is made up of 16 amino acids. V was clipped by 4 bases and J by 0 bases; unmatched bases: 6. The CDR3 nucleotides are TGTGCCACCAGCACAATTAGCGGGAGGTCCTCCTACGAGCAGTACTTC. Protein sequence: CATSTISGRSSYEQYF. Full variable domain (rest looked up from reference TRBV15 and TRBJ2-7): DAMVIQNPRYQVTQFGKPVTLSCSQTLNHNVMYWYQQKSSQAPKLLFHYYDKDFNNEADTPDNFQSRRPNTSFCFLDIRSPGLGDTAMYLCATSTISGRSSYEQYFGPGTRLTVT.

The rearrangement uses TRBV5-1 and TRBJ2-5, with TRBD2 as a possible D gene (6 bases). V shed 4 bases and J shed 1 base, with 11 bases lying between them. Germline V gene sequence: CDR1 SGHRS, CDR2 YFSETQ. The CDR3 is 14 residues long. The CDR3 reads CASSHGTLQETQYF. Here the CDR3 DNA reads TGCGCCAGCAGCCACGGGACTCTCCAAGAGACCCAGTACTTC.

This chain links TRBV5-1 with TRBJ2-1, with TRBD2 matching over 7 bases. V trimming: 0 bases; J trimming: 5 bases; junction bases outside the gene matches: 5. The CDR3 loop spans 15 amino acids. Germline V gene lookup returns CDR1 SGHRS and CDR2 YFSETQ. DNA of the CDR3: TGCGCCAGCAGCTTGGGGAGCGGGGTCAACAATGAGCAGTTCTTC. It is translated as CASSLGSGVNNEQFF.

This clone turned up a few times. This chain links TRBV28 with TRBJ2-7; D gene ambiguous. CDR1 is MDHEN and CDR2 is SYDVKM in the germline V gene. V lost 5 bases, J lost 5 bases, and 10 bases lay in between. This CDR3 has 12 amino acids. CDR3 in amino acids: CASSPLSDEQYF. In nucleotides, the CDR3 is TGTGCCAGCAGTCCACTTAGTGACGAGCAGTACTTC.

V and J are TRBV6-2 or TRBV6-3 and TRBJ1-1; TRBD1 matches at 10 bases. V lost 4 bases and J lost 4; bases outside the gene matches: 15. The CDR3 is made up of 18 amino acids. Germline V CDR1 and CDR2: MNHEY, SVGEGT. CDR3 sequence (DNA): TGTGCCAGCAGTTCGCTCTCCGGGACAGGGGCTAGGGGCACTGAAGCTTTCTTT. Its protein is CASSSLSGTGARGTEAFF.

This sequence joins TRBV3-1 (or the pseudogene TRBV3-2) and TRBJ2-3, with D maybe TRBD2 (5 bases). V was pared by 1 base and J by 4 bases, with 12 bases between. The germline V gene encodes CDR1 LGHDT and CDR2 YNNKEL (reference sequence). The CDR3 contains 15 residues. The CDR3 loop reads CASSQAGRAPDTQYF. CDR3 bases: TGTGCCAGCAGCCAAGCGGGAAGGGCTCCAGATACGCAGTATTTT.

The chain has TRBV11-3 and TRBJ2-2; 12 bases are a match to TRBD1. This CDR3 has 15 residues. Unmatched junction bases numbered 5, after V lost 5 bases and J lost 7 bases. Germline loops: CDR1 SGHNT, CDR2 YENEEA. The chain's CDR3 is CASSPGQGAGGELFF. CDR3 DNA sequence: TGTGCCAGCAGCCCGGGACAGGGGGCCGGCGGGGAGCTGTTTTTT.

J is TRBJ2-5 and V is TRBV12-3 or TRBV12-4, with 8 nucleotides matching TRBD2. Trimming cost V 6 bases and J 9 bases; bases outside gene matches: 9. CDR3 length: 13 residues. The CDR3 DNA follows: TGTGCCAGCAGGGGGATCGGGAGGGCACCCCAGTACTTC. Translation: CASRGIGRAPQYF.

This clone was picked up a small number of times. The rearrangement joins TRBV6-2 or TRBV6-3 to TRBJ2-3; 11 bases match TRBD1. The CDR3 contains 18 residues. In germline, CDR1 is MNHEY, CDR2 SVGEGT. V shed 0 bases, J shed 4 bases, and the junction held 9 bases outside the gene matches. CDR3 in amino acids: CASSYSESTGQGADTQYF. CDR3 DNA sequence: TGTGCCAGCAGTTACTCAGAGAGTACGGGACAGGGGGCAGATACGCAGTATTTT.

This clone was detected only a few times. The J gene is TRBJ2-7, the V gene TRBV5-1; 12 bases are shared with TRBD2. The CDR3 runs to 15 residues. The germline gives CDR1 SGHRS, CDR2 YFSETQ. V shed 5 bases and J 3 bases; nucleotides not matched to a gene: 6. CDR3 in DNA: TGCGCCAGCAGGGGGGGGACTAGCGGGCTCTACGAGCAGTACTTC. Translated, it gives CASRGGTSGLYEQYF.

This clone has a handful of counts. Written as DNA, the CDR3 is TGCACCAGCAGCCAAGACGCCACCGGACTAGCGGGGGGTCCGAACACCGGGGAGCTGTTTTTT. Its translation: CTSSQDATGLAGGPNTGELFF. The chain employs TRBV1 and TRBJ2-2; TRBD2, the table's D call, was not compared with the DNA. TRBV1 is tagged as a pseudogene. This CDR3 comprises 21 residues.

This chain connects TRBV11-2 to TRBJ2-3; the D gene is possibly TRBD2 (6 bases). In germline, CDR1 is SGHAT, CDR2 FQNNGV. V was trimmed by 2 bases and J by 0 bases, leaving 9 bases between them. The CDR3 spans 15 residues. The CDR3 nucleotides are TGTGCCAGCAGCTTATTAGGGACTAGCACAGATACGCAGTATTTT. Its protein is CASSLLGTSTDTQYF.

The genes are TRBV19 and TRBJ1-6, with 7 bases aligning to TRBD1. This CDR3 has 18 residues. J lost 7 bases, V lost 3 bases, and 15 bases had no gene match. Germline values: CDR1 LNHDA, CDR2 SQIVND (reference sequence). CDR3 nucleotide sequence: TGTGCCAGTAGTATGGCGATAAACAGGGGAGGTGGAAATTCACCCCTCCACTTT. Protein: CASSMAINRGGGNSPLHF. Supplemented by reference TRBV19 and TRBJ1-6, the full variable domain reads DGGITQSPKYLFRKEGQNVTLSCEQNLNHDAMYWYRQDPGQGLRLIYYSQIVNDFQKGDIAEGYSVSREKKESFPLTVTSAQKNPTAFYLCASSMAINRGGGNSPLHFGNGTRLTVT.

The rearrangement links TRBV11-2 to TRBJ1-4; 10 positions agree with TRBD1. Germline values: CDR1 SGHAT, CDR2 FQNNGV. This CDR3 contains 16 residues. With 1 base clipped from V and 5 bases from J, the junction kept 4 bases outside the gene matches. The CDR3 DNA follows: TGTGCCAGCAGCTTAGCCCCGGGACAGGGGAATGAAAAACTGTTTTTT. It yields the protein CASSLAPGQGNEKLFF.

The chain recombines TRBV9 with TRBJ2-3; tentative D call: TRBD2 (6 bases). V lost 0 bases and J 4 bases, leaving 12 bases between the germline ends. CDR3 length: 15 residues. The germline gives CDR1 SGDLS, CDR2 YYNGEE. The CDR3 region has the DNA TGTGCCAGCAGCGTAGAAGCGGGCGGACCAGATACGCAGTATTTT. The encoded protein is CASSVEAGGPDTQYF. Using reference TRBV9 and TRBJ2-3 for the parts outside the CDR3, the full variable domain is DSGVTQTPKHLITATGQRVTLRCSPRSGDLSVYWYQQSLDQGLQFLIQYYNGEERAKGNILERFSAQQFPDLHSELNLSSLELGDSALYFCASSVEAGGPDTQYFGPGTRLTVL.

The chain joins TRBV24-1 to TRBJ1-5, with D possibly matching TRBD1 (6 bases). From germline, CDR1 is KGHDR and CDR2 SFDVKD. V lost 5 bases and J lost 5, with 15 bases in between. The CDR3 spans 15 residues. CDR3 bases: TGTGCCACCAGTGGGACAGCCCTCGGGGATCAGCCCCAGCATTTT. Amino acid sequence: CATSGTALGDQPQHF.

This chain links TRBV4-2 with TRBJ2-1; 11 nucleotides match TRBD2. V was pared by 4 bases and J by 6 bases, with 8 bases of the junction left unmatched. This CDR3 has 16 residues. CDR1 is LGHNA, CDR2 YNFKEQ, per germline. As DNA, the CDR3 is TGTGCCAGCAGCCGATCAGGACTAGCGGGCTCCAATGAGCAGTTCTTC. The encoded protein is CASSRSGLAGSNEQFF.

There are a few counts of this clone. The chain has TRBV18 and TRBJ2-2, with D tentatively TRBD2 (6 bases). The germline V gene has CDR1 KGHSH and CDR2 LQKENI. With 0 bases removed from V and 5 bases from J, the gap between germline ends came to 13 bases. The CDR3 has 16 residues. The CDR3: CASSPPIRGMTGELFF. Written as DNA, the CDR3 is TGTGCCAGCTCACCACCGATCCGGGGGATGACCGGGGAGCTGTTTTTT.

The genes are TRBV11-3 and TRBJ2-5; 7 bases are a match to TRBD1. This CDR3 is 15 amino acids long. Germline CDR1 SGHNT, CDR2 YENEEA. Trimming took 1 base from V and 4 from J; bases not matched to a gene: 6. CDR3 residues: CASSLGGGEAETQYF. The CDR3, as DNA: TGTGCCAGCAGCTTAGGAGGGGGCGAGGCAGAGACCCAGTACTTC.

The V and J genes are TRBV19 and TRBJ1-2; TRBD1 matches 8 bases. Trimming at V came to 6 bases and at J to 4 bases, leaving 10 bases not matched to a gene. The CDR3 is made up of 15 amino acids. The V gene's germline CDR1 is LNHDA and CDR2 SQIVND (reference sequence). Here the CDR3 DNA reads TGTGCCAGTAGACCCGGACAGGGACAGCCCTATGGCTACACCTTC. Translation: CASRPGQGQPYGYTF.

J is TRBJ2-2 and V is TRBV5-1; 7 bases are a match to TRBD1. CDR3 length equals 14 residues. In germline, CDR1 is SGHRS, CDR2 YFSETQ. J lost 4 bases, V lost 0 bases, and 0 bases had no gene match. The CDR3 protein is CASSLAGGTGELFF. Written as DNA, the CDR3 is TGCGCCAGCAGCTTGGCAGGGGGCACCGGGGAGCTGTTTTTT.

CDR3 coding DNA: TGTGCCAGCAGACTAGCGGGAGGAAGCTCGCGCGAGCAGTACTTC. This encodes CASRLAGGSSREQYF. The chain uses TRBV5-6 and TRBJ2-7; the match to TRBD2 covers 12 bases. The V segment lost 5 bases and the J segment 6 bases; nucleotides outside the gene matches: 9. The germline CDR1 and CDR2 sequences are SGHDT and YYEEEE. The CDR3 is 15 residues long.

This chain links TRBV5-1 with TRBJ1-4, with D perhaps TRBD1 (5 bases). V was clipped by 0 bases and J by 4 bases, with 10 bases between them. The germline V gene encodes CDR1 SGHRS and CDR2 YFSETQ. There are 15 residues in the CDR3. The CDR3 region is CASSLAAGVNEKLFF. CDR3 DNA: TGCGCCAGCAGCTTGGCCGCGGGGGTTAATGAAAAACTGTTTTTT.

The rearrangement uses TRBV5-1 and TRBJ2-5; 9 positions match TRBD1. V trimming: 5 bases; J trimming: 4 bases; junction bases outside the gene matches: 15. The CDR3 is 17 residues long. Germline CDR1 and CDR2: SGHRS and YFSETQ. Written as DNA, the CDR3 is TGCGCCAGCAGACCGGGGGCAGGTACAGGGGGCGGAGAGACCCAGTACTTC. Amino acid sequence: CASRPGAGTGGGETQYF. The full variable domain, rest sourced from reference TRBV5-1 and TRBJ2-5, is KAGVTQTPRYLIKTRGQQVTLSCSPISGHRSVSWYQQTPGQGLQFLFEYFSETQRNKGNFPGRFSGRQFSNSRSEMNVSTLELGDSALYLCASRPGAGTGGGETQYFGPGTRLLVL.

This chain links TRBV6-5 with TRBJ1-4; D is ambiguous. V lost 6 bases, J lost 0 bases, and 8 bases lay in between. CDR3 length equals 14 residues. The germline gives CDR1 MNHEY, CDR2 SVGAGI. CDR3 bases: TGTGCCAGCAGAGAGAGTGCAACTAATGAAAAACTGTTTTTT. Translation gives CASRESATNEKLFF.

In this sample, this clone turned up a few times. The chain has TRBV18 and TRBJ2-7, with 8 bases that match TRBD1. Germline loops: CDR1 KGHSH, CDR2 LQKENI. The length of the CDR3 is 14 residues. Losses at the gene ends were 2 bases for V and 6 bases for J; bases not matched to a gene: 6. This CDR3 reads CASSPGRGLLEQYV. DNA for the CDR3: TGTGCCAGCTCACCAGGCAGGGGGCTTCTCGAGCAGTACGTC.

The V and J genes are TRBV5-1 and TRBJ1-2; 7 positions agree with TRBD1. CDR3 length: 15 residues. V gave up 0 bases and J gave up 7 bases; unmatched junction bases: 9. The V gene's germline CDR1 is SGHRS and CDR2 YFSETQ. CDR3 residues: CASSLDRGRSSGYTF. The CDR3 DNA is TGCGCCAGCAGCTTGGACAGGGGTCGATCAAGTGGCTACACCTTC.

This clone showed up just a few times. The chain joins TRBV2 to TRBJ1-5, with 10 bases identical to TRBD1. The junction had 9 bases not matched to a gene; V was cut back by 8 bases and J by 11 bases. The CDR3 is made up of 13 amino acids. Germline lookup yields CDR1 SNHLY and CDR2 FYNNEI. This CDR3 is CASGTGAAQSQHF. CDR3 nucleotides: TGTGCCAGCGGGACAGGGGCCGCTCAATCCCAGCATTTT.

The genes are TRBV6-4 and TRBJ1-3; a possible D gene is TRBD1 (5 bases). In germline, CDR1 is MRHNA, CDR2 SNTAGT. The V and J ends lost 9 bases and 1 base respectively, with 16 bases between them. CDR3 length: 15 amino acids. CDR3 bases: TGTGCCAGGAGAGTCAGGGACTTGTCTGGAAACACCATATATTTT. Protein: CARRVRDLSGNTIYF.

The V call is TRBV6-4, the J call TRBJ2-1, with D maybe TRBD1 (6 bases). With 6 bases removed from V and 5 bases from J, the gap between germline ends came to 17 bases. In germline, CDR1 is MRHNA, CDR2 SNTAGT. CDR3 length: 15 amino acids. CDR3 region: CASSPTWAGDNEQFF. For the CDR3, the DNA is TGTGCCAGCAGCCCCACGTGGGCAGGGGACAATGAGCAGTTCTTC.